This entry lists 2 T cell receptor beta chains sequenced from one sample in a study of early T cells in non-severe SARS-CoV-2 infection. Each CDR3 protein is one row after TCRdb ran MiXCR on the 5' RACE reads. The repertoire holds about 100,000 distinct CDR3 sequences, with roughly 13% as singletons. The sequencing sample was made of whole blood. These TCRs come from an adult who was a healthcare worker with PCR-confirmed SARS-CoV-2 infection or an uninfected control (not recorded which).

The gene calls are TRBV6-6 and TRBJ2-7, with D perhaps matching TRBD1 (6 bases). Trimming took off 8 bases at V and 0 bases at J, with 23 bases between the two ends. The CDR3 runs to 17 residues. Germline V gene data show CDR1 as MNHNY and CDR2 as SVGAGI (reference sequence). The CDR3 protein is CASGTQNRDTYSYEQYF. Written as DNA, the CDR3 is TGTGCCAGCGGGACCCAAAACCGGGACACCTACTCCTACGAGCAGTACTTC.

This clonotype was picked up a small number of times. V gene TRBV29-1 combines with J gene TRBJ2-7; 7 bases agree with TRBD2. The CDR3 is 12 residues long. Germline V lookup: CDR1 SQVTM, CDR2 ANQGSEA. The junction had 14 bases not matched to a gene; V was cut back by 7 bases and J by 11 bases. CDR3 in DNA: TGCAGCGGTGGCCTGCCTAGCGGATTGGAGTACTTC. As protein: CSGGLPSGLEYF.